This T cell receptor (beta chain) appears in the sequencing data of a study of CD8+ T cells in alopecia areata. Whole-study findings and limits: When scalp samples are sequenced, resident alphabeta T cells of normal skin are also captured.

Extracted RNA was reverse transcribed into cDNA, the sequencing template. Libraries were prepared by immunoSEQ multiplex PCR; TCRdb keeps only in-frame clonotypes and omits some of them. The table has about 180,000 clones, about 63% seen once. Germline values: CDR1 MGHRA, CDR2 YSYEKL. V was cut by 1 base and J by 6 bases, with 16 bases left in between. This CDR3 has 15 amino acids. This clone was observed a handful of times. The antigen is not known. Individuals with alopecia areata gave both lesional scalp punch biopsies and peripheral blood for collection. Separation by sorting yielded CD4+ and CD8+ T cells from PBMCs.

Material: CD4+ T cells sorted from blood, obtained at week 0. The sequence came from a human donor with alopecia areata. This sequence joins TRBV4-1 and TRBJ2-7; D unclear. CDR3 sequence: CASSQVAAPHSEQYF. As DNA, the CDR3 is TGCGCCAGCAGCCAAGTAGCAGCGCCCCACTCCGAGCAGTACTTC.